The rows below give T cell receptor beta chains drawn from one sample of a study of OX40 agonist ivuxolimab in advanced cancers. Produced via immunoSEQ multiplex PCR; TCRdb's table is partial and in-frame only. The sample lists approximately 15,000 clones; about 77% were seen once. This sample comprised CD4+ or CD8+ T cells sorted from blood, obtained in a trial of the OX40 agonist ivuxolimab. These receptors were obtained from an adult with an advanced solid tumor such as melanoma, head and neck, liver or kidney cancer. CDR3s include the opening cysteine and the closing phenylalanine or tryptophan. Fields, in order: J gene, D gene, CDR3 length, clone size, V gene, CDR3 DNA, CDR3 protein. D genes are given only for firm matches. Expanded clones are given a class, and other clones once, few, many or no size at all.

>TRBJ2-7|-|11|-|TRBV10-3
TGTGCCATCAGTGAGGGTTACGAGCAGTACTTC
CAISEGYEQYF
>TRBJ2-3|TRBD2|15|-|TRBV12-5
TGTGCTAGTGGTTTGGGGGCGGGAGCAACAGATACGCAGTATTTT
CASGLGAGATDTQYF
>TRBJ2-3|-|14|-|TRBV5-5
TGTGCCAGCAGTTTCTGGGATTTCACAGATACGCAGTATTTT
CASSFWDFTDTQYF
>TRBJ2-7|-|14|medium-sized|TRBV10-1
TGCGCCAGCAGTGATTTAGATTCCCCCTACGAGCAGTACTTC
CASSDLDSPYEQYF
>TRBJ1-6|-|15|-|TRBV4-3
TGCGCCAGCAGCCAAGAGGCCGGGCGGTTGTCACCCCTCCACTTT
CASSQEAGRLSPLHF
>TRBJ1-2|-|15|-|TRBV4-1
TGCGCCAGCAGCCAAGATGGAGGCACCGGGTTTGGCTACACCTTC
CASSQDGGTGFGYTF
>TRBJ1-1|TRBD1|13|few|TRBV10-2
TGCGCCAGCTGGACAGGGGGGAACACTGAAGCTTTCTTT
CASWTGGNTEAFF
>TRBJ2-5|TRBD2|15|-|TRBV28
TGTGCCAGCAAGGTTTCGGGAGGGGATGAGTGGGCCCAGTACTTC
CASKVSGGDEWAQYF
>TRBJ2-7|-|14|-|TRBV5-1
TGCGCCAGCAGCTTGACCGGGCCGACCTACGAGCAGTACTTC
CASSLTGPTYEQYF
>TRBJ2-1|-|12|-|TRBV11-3
TGTGCCAGCAGCACTAGGGGAAGTGAGCAGTTCTTC
CASSTRGSEQFF
>TRBJ1-1|-|13|few|TRBV7-8
TGTGCCAGCAGCTTAGGGAGGAACACTGAAGCTTTCTTT
CASSLGRNTEAFF
>TRBJ2-7|TRBD1|15|-|TRBV11-2
TGTGCCAGCAGCTTGCCGGGACAGGGTTTAAACGAGCAGTACTTC
CASSLPGQGLNEQYF
>TRBJ2-7|TRBD2|16|-|TRBV6-5
TGTGCCAGCAGTTACTCGGAACTAGCGGAGGCCTACGAGCAGTACTTC
CASSYSELAEAYEQYF
>TRBJ1-1|TRBD1|11|few|TRBV7-9
TGTGCCAGCAGCGGGGACAGGGGACCTTTCTTT
CASSGDRGPFF
>TRBJ1-4|-|14|-|TRBV7-9
TGTGCCAGCAGCTTAACCGGGGGCGTGGGAAAACTGTTTTTT
CASSLTGGVGKLFF
>TRBJ1-2|-|15|few|TRBV7-9
TGTGCCAGCAGCCCGAGCCTCCGGGACGGCTATGGCTACACCTTC
CASSPSLRDGYGYTF
>TRBJ2-3|TRBD2|15|-|TRBV6-5
TGTGCCAGCACCCCATTTAGCGGGAGGTTGGATACGCAGTATTTT
CASTPFSGRLDTQYF
>TRBJ1-2|TRBD1|15|once|TRBV6-5
TGTGCCAGCAGTTACGCCAGGGGGGCTAACTATGGCTACACCTTC
CASSYARGANYGYTF
>TRBJ2-1|-|11|few|TRBV27
TGTGCCAGCACAGGGGTGAATGAGCAGTTCTTC
CASTGVNEQFF
>TRBJ1-1|-|12|-|TRBV30
TGTGCCGGCCCAGGGCAGAACACTGAAGCTTTCTTT
CAGPGQNTEAFF
>TRBJ1-2|-|14|-|TRBV27
TGTGCCAGCAGTTTATCCGGGGGGGGATCTGGCTACACCTTC
CASSLSGGGSGYTF
>TRBJ1-2|-|16|-|TRBV11-2
TGTGCCAGCAGCTTACTTGTCGGACTCGATAACTATGGCTACACCTTC
CASSLLVGLDNYGYTF
>TRBJ1-1|-|14|-|TRBV7-9
TGTGCCAGCAGCCCTTGGACAGAGAATACTGAAGCTTTCTTT
CASSPWTENTEAFF
>TRBJ2-1|-|15|-|TRBV5-1
TGCGCCAGCAGCCCCGTGGGCGGCTCCTACAATGAGCAGTTCTTC
CASSPVGGSYNEQFF
>TRBJ2-1|-|13|-|TRBV6-5
TGTGCCAGCAGTTCCGACTCCTACAATGAGCAGTTCTTC
CASSSDSYNEQFF
>TRBJ2-7|-|15|large|TRBV15
TGTGCCACCAGTTGGACACGGGGAGTGGGGTACGAGCAGTACTTC
CATSWTRGVGYEQYF
>TRBJ1-2|-|15|-|TRBV28
TGTGCCAGCAGTTTCACCGAAAGTGGAGTCTGGGGCTACACCTTC
CASSFTESGVWGYTF
>TRBJ2-2|-|13|-|TRBV13
TGTGCCACCGAAAGACAGCTCACCGGGGAGCTGTTTTTT
CATERQLTGELFF
>TRBJ1-6|TRBD1|15|-|TRBV5-1
TGCGCCAGCAGCTTGGTGTCAGGGGGTGGTTCACCCCTCCACTTT
CASSLVSGGGSPLHF
>TRBJ2-5|TRBD2|15|-|TRBV27
TGTGCCAGCGCCAAGCCTAGCGGGGGGATGGAGACCCAGTACTTC
CASAKPSGGMETQYF
>TRBJ1-1|-|13|-|TRBV19
TGTGCCAGTAGTATAGTGGCAGGGGTTGAAGCTTTCTTT
CASSIVAGVEAFF
>TRBJ2-1|-|13|-|TRBV11-2
TGTGCCAGCAGCCCTGATTTCTACAATGAGCAGTTCTTC
CASSPDFYNEQFF
>TRBJ1-5|-|17|-|TRBV19
TGTGCCAGTAGCACACCCCCGACAGGTTATAGCAATCAGCCCCAGCATTTT
CASSTPPTGYSNQPQHF
>TRBJ2-3|-|14|-|TRBV6-1
TGTGCCAGCAGTGAACGTCTTCTCACAGATACGCAGTATTTT
CASSERLLTDTQYF
>TRBJ2-2|TRBD2|17|-|TRBV5-1
TGCGCCAGCAGCTCCAGACTAGCGGGGAAAAACACCGGGGAGCTGTTTTTT
CASSSRLAGKNTGELFF
>TRBJ1-5|-|15|-|TRBV19
TGTGCCAGTAGTATAGATCGGACCCTCAATCAGCCCCAGCATTTT
CASSIDRTLNQPQHF
>TRBJ1-1|-|12|-|TRBV19
TGTGCCAGTAGTCCGGGGGGTACTGAAGCTTTCTTT
CASSPGGTEAFF
>TRBJ2-1|TRBD2|17|once|TRBV7-9
TGTGCCAGCAGCAATACAAGGGAACTAGCGGGTTACAATGAGCAGTTCTTC
CASSNTRELAGYNEQFF
>TRBJ2-1|-|15|-|TRBV7-9
TGTGCCAGCAGCTCCTCCGACAGGTTTGATTATGAGCAGTTCTTC
CASSSSDRFDYEQFF
>TRBJ1-2|-|14|-|TRBV15
TGTGCCACCAGCAGAGATAAGTGGGACTATGGCTACACCTTC
CATSRDKWDYGYTF
>TRBJ2-3|TRBD2|17|-|TRBV7-2
TGCGCCAGCAGCCAAGAAGGACTAGCCCTCAGCACAGATACGCAGTATTTT
CASSQEGLALSTDTQYF
>TRBJ2-5|-|16|-|TRBV9
TGTGCCAGCAGCGCCTTTTCGGGGTTGGTCCGGGAGACCCAGTACTTC
CASSAFSGLVRETQYF